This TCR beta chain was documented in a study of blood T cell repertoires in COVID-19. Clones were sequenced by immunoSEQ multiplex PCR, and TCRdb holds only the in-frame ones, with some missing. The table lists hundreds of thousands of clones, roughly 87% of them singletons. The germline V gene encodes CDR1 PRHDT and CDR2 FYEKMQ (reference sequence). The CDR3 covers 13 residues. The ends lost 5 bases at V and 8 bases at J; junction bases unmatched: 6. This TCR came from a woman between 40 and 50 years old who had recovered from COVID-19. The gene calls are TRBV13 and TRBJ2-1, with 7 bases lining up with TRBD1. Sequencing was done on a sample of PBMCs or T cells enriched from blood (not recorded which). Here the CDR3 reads CASSPLTGHEQFF. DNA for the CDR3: TGTGCCAGCAGCCCCTTGACAGGGCATGAGCAGTTCTTC.